This T cell receptor beta chain was retrieved from a study of cytomegalovirus exposure and HLA in healthy donors. Study-level points and caveats: Only CMV serostatus was available as immune exposure information. A reported reduction in N-insertions relative to the approximately 670-donor mean was seen in an Asian-associated ancestry cluster in a later analysis.

Worth noting for this clone: Its specificity is not known.

This PCR relied on a set of 60 Vbeta primers and 13 Jbeta primers. Method: immunoSEQ multiplex PCR; TCRdb's copy keeps in-frame clones and lacks some. The table includes tens of thousands of clones, roughly 74% detected once. Per the germline V gene, CDR1 is SEHNR and CDR2 is FQNEAQ (reference sequence). V was clipped by 0 bases and J by 6 bases, with 15 bases between them. The CDR3 totals 17 residues. The sequence derives from a man aged 25-40 years in good health and CMV-seronegative. The chain recombines TRBV7-9 with TRBJ1-6, with D possibly matching TRBD1 (5 bases). The sequencing sample was made of PBMCs. The CDR3 loop is CASSLASVVGGNSPLHF. Written as DNA, the CDR3 is TGTGCCAGCAGCTTAGCGTCGGTAGTGGGGGGTAATTCACCCCTCCACTTT.